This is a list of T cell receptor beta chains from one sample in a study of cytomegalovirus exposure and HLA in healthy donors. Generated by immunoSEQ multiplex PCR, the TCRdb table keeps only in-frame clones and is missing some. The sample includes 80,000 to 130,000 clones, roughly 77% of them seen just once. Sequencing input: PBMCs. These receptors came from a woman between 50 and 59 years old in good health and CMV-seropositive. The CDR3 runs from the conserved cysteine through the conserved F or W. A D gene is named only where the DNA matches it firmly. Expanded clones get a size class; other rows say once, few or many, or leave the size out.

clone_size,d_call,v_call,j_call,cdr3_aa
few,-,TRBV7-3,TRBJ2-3,CASSYLVAGDTQYF
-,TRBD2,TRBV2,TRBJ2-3,CASSWTSGNGDTQYF
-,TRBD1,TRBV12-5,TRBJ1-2,CASGLPRTGATRAMVGYTF
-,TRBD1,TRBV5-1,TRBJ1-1,CASRSGTGVVLGTEAFF
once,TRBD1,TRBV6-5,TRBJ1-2,CASSYSRQGSGYTF
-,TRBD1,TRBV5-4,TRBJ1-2,CASSLPWTGLGYTF
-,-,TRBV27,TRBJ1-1,CASKVTGSTEAFF
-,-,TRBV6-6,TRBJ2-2,CASSRQGGTGELFF
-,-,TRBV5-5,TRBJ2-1,CASSLRGNPSSYNEQFF
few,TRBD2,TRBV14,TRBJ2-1,CASSPPGSGGLNEQFF
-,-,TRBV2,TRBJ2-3,CASTQGTTDTQYF
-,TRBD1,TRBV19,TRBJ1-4,CASSFNQRQGLFF
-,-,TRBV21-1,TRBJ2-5,CASRPTGVTGTAKETQYF
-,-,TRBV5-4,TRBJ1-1,CASSLGQVNTEAFF
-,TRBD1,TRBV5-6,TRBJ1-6,CASSLWTGINSPLHF
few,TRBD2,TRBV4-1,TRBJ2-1,CASSPQEGGSLVNEQFF
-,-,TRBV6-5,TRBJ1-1,CASSYSGLREAAFF
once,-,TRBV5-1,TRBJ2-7,CASGRGFYEQYF
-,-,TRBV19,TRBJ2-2,CASNHGGRGTGELFF
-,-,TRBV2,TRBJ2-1,CATGDFLGDEQFF
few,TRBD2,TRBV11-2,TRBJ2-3,CASSLLAGGGDTQYF
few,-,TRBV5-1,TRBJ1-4,CASSLEVQATNEKLFF
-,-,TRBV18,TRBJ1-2,CASSPVEAGAYGYTF
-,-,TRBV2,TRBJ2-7,CAGRGRTFYEQYF
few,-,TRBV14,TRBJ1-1,CASSQDWVEAGEAFF
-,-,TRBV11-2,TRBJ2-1,CASSLSANYNEQFF
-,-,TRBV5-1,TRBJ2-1,CASSFRVRAGNNEQFF